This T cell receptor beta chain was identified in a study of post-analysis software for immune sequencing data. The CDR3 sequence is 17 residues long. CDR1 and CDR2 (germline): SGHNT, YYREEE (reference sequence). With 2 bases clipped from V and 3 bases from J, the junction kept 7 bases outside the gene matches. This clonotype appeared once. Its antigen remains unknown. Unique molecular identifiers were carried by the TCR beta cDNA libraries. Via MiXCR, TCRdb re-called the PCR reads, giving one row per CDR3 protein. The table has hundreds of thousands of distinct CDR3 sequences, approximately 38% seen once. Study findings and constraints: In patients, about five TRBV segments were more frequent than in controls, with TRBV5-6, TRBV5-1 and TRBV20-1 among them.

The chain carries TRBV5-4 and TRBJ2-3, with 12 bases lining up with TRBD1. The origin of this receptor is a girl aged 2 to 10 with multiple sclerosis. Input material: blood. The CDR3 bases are TGTGCCAGCAGCTTTTTGGGGACAGGGGGCATAACAGATACGCAGTATTTT. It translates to CASSFLGTGGITDTQYF.